This section outlines one T cell receptor beta chain sequence together with its context. The data stem from a study of T cell responses to AZD1222 COVID-19 vaccine. The table came from immunoSEQ multiplex PCR; TCRdb's copy has only in-frame clones and leaves some out. The repertoire has tens of thousands of clones, about 91% of them found once; the top ten carry roughly 20%. V dropped 0 bases and J dropped 4 bases, with 10 bases sitting between them. The length of the CDR3 is 15 residues. Germline values: CDR1 MNHEY, CDR2 SVGAGI. The J gene is TRBJ1-5, the V gene TRBV6-5, with D possibly TRBD1 on 6 matching bases. The receptor was derived from an adult in good health. The material sequenced was peripheral blood, taken on day 0 of AZD1222 vaccination. The CDR3 DNA is TGTGCCAGCAGTTACTCGGACAGCCTTAATCAGCCCCAGCATTTT. It encodes CASSYSDSLNQPQHF.